The 12 T cell receptor beta chains below come from one sample, sequenced in a study of shared clonotypes between healthy human individuals. Assay used: immunoSEQ multiplex PCR; TCRdb lists only in-frame clones, some missing. Among about 2.1 million clones listed, just under 95% were seen once. CD8 cells regarded as naive lacked CD45RO, were positively chosen for CCR7, and omitted terminally differentiated effector memory CD45RA+ cells. Sample: naive CD8+ T cells from PBMCs. Receptor source: a young man in good health. Some clones in this sample may be carry-over from other donors' samples.

The chain combines TRBV30 with TRBJ1-6; D gene uncertain. This CDR3 contains 13 residues. Germline V gene sequence: CDR1 GTSNPN, CDR2 SVGIG (reference sequence). The V end lost 2 bases, the J end lost 11 bases, and 13 bases lay between the germline ends. The CDR3, as DNA: TGTGCCTGGAGTAAAGGGCGCCCCGCACCCCTCCACTTT. Its translation is CAWSKGRPAPLHF.

The rearrangement links TRBV9 to TRBJ2-1; D gene ambiguous. This CDR3 is 15 amino acids long. Deletions cut 3 bases from V and 0 bases from J, with 10 bases between. Per germline, CDR1 SGDLS and CDR2 YYNGEE. The CDR3 is CASSAAISSYNEQFF. CDR3 nucleotide sequence: TGTGCCAGCAGCGCCGCGATAAGCTCCTACAATGAGCAGTTCTTC. Variable domain in full (rest from reference TRBV9 and TRBJ2-1): DSGVTQTPKHLITATGQRVTLRCSPRSGDLSVYWYQQSLDQGLQFLIQYYNGEERAKGNILERFSAQQFPDLHSELNLSSLELGDSALYFCASSAAISSYNEQFFGPGTRLTVL.

The chain recombines TRBV2 with TRBJ1-2; D gene ambiguous. CDR1 SNHLY and CDR2 FYNNEI come from the germline V gene. The CDR3 consists of 15 residues. Trimming left V 10 bases short and J 2 bases short, with 20 bases between. The CDR3, as DNA: TGTGCCATCGATAACAATTTAGGTTTGAACTATGGCTACACCTTC. This encodes CAIDNNLGLNYGYTF.

V and J are TRBV7-2 and TRBJ2-3, with 10 nucleotides matching TRBD2. With V trimmed by 4 bases and J by 2 bases, 9 bases remained unmatched. CDR3 size: 17 residues. The germline V gene has CDR1 SGHTA and CDR2 FQGNSA. CDR3 sequence (DNA): TGTGCCAGCAGCTCCCGGGATAGCGGGAGGTACACAGATACGCAGTATTTT. It is translated as CASSSRDSGRYTDTQYF.

This chain joins TRBV6-5 and TRBJ1-2; 9 bases are shared with TRBD1. This CDR3 has 15 residues. V lost 6 bases and J lost 3; bases outside the gene matches: 8. Per the germline V gene, CDR1 is MNHEY and CDR2 is SVGAGI. The chain's CDR3 is CASSQRTGAHYGYTF. DNA of the CDR3: TGTGCCAGCAGCCAACGGACAGGGGCCCACTATGGCTACACCTTC.

Comment on this clone: In the same sample, other DNA sequences code for this CDR3. This chain links TRBV15 with TRBJ1-5; D is uncertain. CDR1 LNHNV and CDR2 YYDKDF come from the germline V gene (reference sequence). V dropped 3 bases and J dropped 4 bases, with 7 bases sitting between them. The CDR3 loop spans 13 amino acids. The CDR3 sequence is CATSSRRNQPQHF. In DNA, the CDR3 is TGTGCCACCAGCAGCCGGAGAAATCAGCCCCAGCATTTT.

This clone has only one observation. The chain employs TRBV27 and TRBJ1-1, with a weak D call TRBD1 (5 bases). Trimming pared 6 bases from V and 3 bases from J, leaving 8 bases between. This CDR3 has 12 amino acids. CDR1 and CDR2 (germline): MNHEY, SMNVEV (reference sequence). CDR3 sequence (DNA): TGTGCCAGCAGGGAGGGGTACACTGAAGCTTTCTTT. This codes for CASREGYTEAFF.

The chain joins TRBV27 to TRBJ2-6; D is undetermined. The CDR3 has 16 residues. Germline CDR1 reads MNHEY; CDR2 reads SMNVEV (reference sequence). With 3 bases removed from V and 0 bases from J, the gap between germline ends came to 9 bases. Written as DNA, the CDR3 is TGTGCCAGCAGTTTGTCCCACTTCTCTGGGGCCAACGTCCTGACTTTC. Translating it yields CASSLSHFSGANVLTF.

The V call is TRBV10-3, the J call TRBJ2-1; TRBD2 matches 11 bases. J lost 6 bases, V lost 7 bases, and 5 bases had no gene match. The CDR3 extends over 14 amino acids. Germline CDR1 reads ENHRY; CDR2 reads SYGVKD. CDR3 nucleotide sequence: TGTGCCATCACTAGCGGGAGGTCACTCAATGAGCAGTTCTTC. Protein sequence: CAITSGRSLNEQFF.

The chain couples TRBV29-1 to TRBJ2-5; D not resolved. V lost 5 bases, J lost 7 bases, and 14 bases lay in between. The CDR3 totals 12 residues. Germline V gene sequence: CDR1 SQVTM, CDR2 ANQGSEA. As DNA, the CDR3 is TGCAGCGTTTGGTTACCAGACGGGACCCAGTACTTC. Residues: CSVWLPDGTQYF.

The V call is TRBV6-1, the J call TRBJ2-5; 7 bases fit TRBD1. The CDR3 loop spans 14 amino acids. Germline trimming cut 4 bases from V and 0 bases from J; bases unmatched to any gene: 2. CDR1 MNHNS and CDR2 SASEGT come from the germline V gene. CDR3 sequence: CASSGTGYQETQYF. The DNA for the CDR3 is TGTGCCAGCAGTGGGACAGGCTACCAAGAGACCCAGTACTTC.

Of note for this clone: This same CDR3 is encoded by further DNA sequences in the sample. This chain connects TRBV27 to TRBJ2-7, with 7 bases matching TRBD2. The CDR3 sequence is 12 residues long. CDR1 is MNHEY and CDR2 is SMNVEV in the germline V gene (reference sequence). V lost 2 bases, J lost 5 bases, and 0 bases stayed unmatched. The CDR3 DNA reads as TGTGCCAGCAGTTTAAGCGGGAACGAGCAGTACTTC. Translation gives CASSLSGNEQYF.